These T cell receptor beta chains were read from a single sample in a study of shared T cell receptors in the human thymus. The repertoire was sequenced with immunoSEQ multiplex PCR; TCRdb's copy has only in-frame clones and lacks some. The sample lists hundreds of thousands of clones, approximately 83% seen once, with around 0.0094% in the top ten. This sample was shared with a second study, whose subject was human thymus T cells.

The sample taken for sequencing was thymocytes. These receptors were taken from a girl under three years old with a congenital heart defect. Each CDR3 is given with its conserved first and last residue. The order of the fields is clone size, J gene, D gene, V gene, CDR3 length, CDR3 DNA, CDR3 protein. A D gene is named only where the DNA matches it firmly. Clone size appears in some rows only: once, few, many, or a class for an expanded clone.

abundance: -; j_gene: TRBJ1-2; d_gene: -; v_gene: TRBV29-1; len: 12; CDR3nt: TGCAGCGTTTGGAGGGGTCTCTATGGCTACACCTTC; CDR3aa: CSVWRGLYGYTF
abundance: -; j_gene: TRBJ1-1; d_gene: -; v_gene: TRBV4-2; len: 15; CDR3nt: TGTGCCAGCAGCCAAGATCTTCCCCCCGGGACTGAAGCTTTCTTT; CDR3aa: CASSQDLPPGTEAFF
abundance: -; j_gene: TRBJ2-5; d_gene: TRBD1; v_gene: TRBV7-3; len: 15; CDR3nt: TGTGCCAGCAGCTTAAATACAGGGGGGATGGAGACCCAGTACTTC; CDR3aa: CASSLNTGGMETQYF
abundance: -; j_gene: TRBJ1-3; d_gene: -; v_gene: TRBV2; len: 12; CDR3nt: TGTGCCGCTCGGGGCTCTGGAAACACCATATATTTT; CDR3aa: CAARGSGNTIYF
abundance: -; j_gene: TRBJ1-2; d_gene: -; v_gene: TRBV10-3; len: 14; CDR3nt: TGTGCCATCAGTGAAGGGGGTGAGGGCTATGGCTACACCTTC; CDR3aa: CAISEGGEGYGYTF
abundance: -; j_gene: TRBJ1-2; d_gene: -; v_gene: TRBV6-5; len: 15; CDR3nt: TGTGCCAGCAGTTACTCTCCAGGCGACATCTATGGCTACACCTTC; CDR3aa: CASSYSPGDIYGYTF
abundance: -; j_gene: TRBJ2-3; d_gene: -; v_gene: TRBV30; len: 10; CDR3nt: TGTGCCTGGAAGCGGGATACGCAGTATTTT; CDR3aa: CAWKRDTQYF
abundance: -; j_gene: TRBJ2-6; d_gene: -; v_gene: TRBV7-2; len: 19; CDR3nt: TGTGCCAGCAGCCCAGATACACTCCCCGGGGTTCCCGGGGCCAACGTCCTGACTTTC; CDR3aa: CASSPDTLPGVPGANVLTF
abundance: -; j_gene: TRBJ1-2; d_gene: TRBD1; v_gene: TRBV29-1; len: 15; CDR3nt: TGCAGCACCCCAGGAGGACCGGGACAGGGGAATGGCTACACCTTC; CDR3aa: CSTPGGPGQGNGYTF
abundance: -; j_gene: TRBJ1-1; d_gene: -; v_gene: TRBV6-5; len: 13; CDR3nt: TGTGCCAGCAGTTACTCGCGAGGCACTGAAGCTTTCTTT; CDR3aa: CASSYSRGTEAFF
abundance: -; j_gene: TRBJ1-1; d_gene: -; v_gene: TRBV18; len: 15; CDR3nt: TGTGCCAGCTCACCACTTCCCGGGGTCTTGACTGAAGCTTTCTTT; CDR3aa: CASSPLPGVLTEAFF
abundance: once; j_gene: TRBJ2-3; d_gene: -; v_gene: TRBV4-3; len: 16; CDR3nt: TGCGCCAGCAGGGAAGCTTCTAGCGAGAGCACAGATACGCAGTATTTT; CDR3aa: CASREASSESTDTQYF
abundance: -; j_gene: TRBJ2-7; d_gene: -; v_gene: TRBV27; len: 18; CDR3nt: TGTGCCAGCAGTTCCCAGGGGGGAAGTGTCGTTCCCCCCTACGAGCAGTACTTC; CDR3aa: CASSSQGGSVVPPYEQYF
abundance: -; j_gene: TRBJ2-7; d_gene: -; v_gene: TRBV6-7; len: 13; CDR3nt: TGTGCCTTTCGCTGGGGCAACGTCTACGAGCAGTACTTC; CDR3aa: CAFRWGNVYEQYF
abundance: -; j_gene: TRBJ1-1; d_gene: TRBD1; v_gene: TRBV5-1; len: 22; CDR3nt: TGCGCCAGCAGCTCTGCCACCCCCGGGGGGATGGACAGGGGGGATGGAAACACTGAAGCTTTCTTT; CDR3aa: CASSSATPGGMDRGDGNTEAFF
abundance: -; j_gene: TRBJ1-6; d_gene: TRBD1; v_gene: TRBV2; len: 20; CDR3nt: TGTGCCAGCCACGAGTTCCGGGACAGGGCCCTCGTCTCCTATAATTCACCCCTCCACTTT; CDR3aa: CASHEFRDRALVSYNSPLHF
abundance: -; j_gene: TRBJ1-2; d_gene: TRBD1; v_gene: TRBV12-5; len: 15; CDR3nt: TGTGCTAGTGGTTCCAATGGGACAGGGGGCTATGGCTACACCTTC; CDR3aa: CASGSNGTGGYGYTF
abundance: -; j_gene: TRBJ1-2; d_gene: -; v_gene: TRBV14; len: 15; CDR3nt: TGTGCCAGCAGCCAAGAAGAGATAGGGGGCTATGGCTACACCTTC; CDR3aa: CASSQEEIGGYGYTF
abundance: few; j_gene: TRBJ1-2; d_gene: -; v_gene: TRBV28; len: 18; CDR3nt: TGTGCCAGCAGTTTCGCGTCGAGGGTGCCGCGTCCTAACTATGGCTACACCTTC; CDR3aa: CASSFASRVPRPNYGYTF
abundance: -; j_gene: TRBJ2-7; d_gene: -; v_gene: TRBV6-6; len: 15; CDR3nt: TGTGCCAGCACCCAGGACAGAAGTAACCTCTACGAGCAGTACTTC; CDR3aa: CASTQDRSNLYEQYF
abundance: -; j_gene: TRBJ1-5; d_gene: -; v_gene: TRBV28; len: 13; CDR3nt: TGTGCCAGCATCACAAGGGGAAATCAGCCCCAGCATTTT; CDR3aa: CASITRGNQPQHF
abundance: once; j_gene: TRBJ1-6; d_gene: -; v_gene: TRBV27; len: 14; CDR3nt: TGTGCCAGCACCCCCGGGAGCCCGGGTGGACCCCTCCACTTT; CDR3aa: CASTPGSPGGPLHF
abundance: -; j_gene: TRBJ2-4; d_gene: TRBD1; v_gene: TRBV15; len: 18; CDR3nt: TGTGCCACCAGCACCGGACTCGGGCAGGGGGTGGCCAAAAACATTCAGTACTTC; CDR3aa: CATSTGLGQGVAKNIQYF
abundance: -; j_gene: TRBJ1-4; d_gene: TRBD1; v_gene: TRBV5-1; len: 17; CDR3nt: TGCGCCAGCAGCTCCACCGTGGTTGGACAGGGTAATGAAAAACTGTTTTTT; CDR3aa: CASSSTVVGQGNEKLFF
abundance: -; j_gene: TRBJ2-1; d_gene: -; v_gene: TRBV12-5; len: 13; CDR3nt: TGTGCTAGTGGTTTACAGGGCCGTGGGGAGCAGTTCTTC; CDR3aa: CASGLQGRGEQFF
abundance: -; j_gene: TRBJ2-1; d_gene: TRBD1; v_gene: TRBV6-4; len: 19; CDR3nt: TGTGCCAGCAGTGCCCCCCGGGACAGGGCCTCCCGAGGGTACAATGAGCAGTTCTTC; CDR3aa: CASSAPRDRASRGYNEQFF
abundance: -; j_gene: TRBJ1-1; d_gene: -; v_gene: TRBV2; len: 16; CDR3nt: TGTGCCAGCAGTGAAAGAGAGGAGGACAGGAACACTGAAGCTTTCTTT; CDR3aa: CASSEREEDRNTEAFF
abundance: -; j_gene: TRBJ1-5; d_gene: -; v_gene: TRBV5-6; len: 12; CDR3nt: TGTGCCAGCAGCTTCCACAATCAGCCCCAGCATTTT; CDR3aa: CASSFHNQPQHF
abundance: -; j_gene: TRBJ1-1; d_gene: -; v_gene: TRBV25-1; len: 12; CDR3nt: TGTGCCAGCGCGGGAGGGAACACTGAAGCTTTCTTT; CDR3aa: CASAGGNTEAFF
abundance: -; j_gene: TRBJ2-2; d_gene: -; v_gene: TRBV6-4; len: 17; CDR3nt: TGTGCCAGCAGTGACTCGGAGAGGCGTCGGAACACCGGGGAGCTGTTTTTT; CDR3aa: CASSDSERRRNTGELFF
abundance: -; j_gene: TRBJ2-1; d_gene: TRBD1; v_gene: TRBV6-6; len: 14; CDR3nt: TGTGCCAGCAGTTACCCACAGGGGGCCAATGAGCAGTTCTTC; CDR3aa: CASSYPQGANEQFF
abundance: -; j_gene: TRBJ1-6; d_gene: -; v_gene: TRBV6-1; len: 15; CDR3nt: TGTGCCAGCAGTGCCCGGACAGCTCGTCGGTCACCCCTCCACTTT; CDR3aa: CASSARTARRSPLHF
abundance: -; j_gene: TRBJ2-5; d_gene: -; v_gene: TRBV4-1; len: 16; CDR3nt: TGCGCCAGCAGCCAAGGGCCTTGGGTCCCGGGGGAGACCCAGTACTTC; CDR3aa: CASSQGPWVPGETQYF
abundance: -; j_gene: TRBJ2-7; d_gene: TRBD1; v_gene: TRBV4-1; len: 16; CDR3nt: TGCGCCAGCAGCCAAGGAGATTGGGGACAGACCTACGAGCAGTACTTC; CDR3aa: CASSQGDWGQTYEQYF
abundance: few; j_gene: TRBJ2-7; d_gene: -; v_gene: TRBV6-1; len: 15; CDR3nt: TGTGCCAGCATCCCGCCTGGACACCCGCGCTACGAGCAGTACTTC; CDR3aa: CASIPPGHPRYEQYF
abundance: -; j_gene: TRBJ1-6; d_gene: TRBD1; v_gene: TRBV7-6; len: 16; CDR3nt: TGTGCCAGCAGCTTAGAAAGTCCAGGGGGCGGGTCACCCCTCCACTTT; CDR3aa: CASSLESPGGGSPLHF
abundance: -; j_gene: TRBJ2-7; d_gene: -; v_gene: TRBV2; len: 15; CDR3nt: TGTGCCAGCAGTGTTTGGTCTTACTTCTCCTACGAGCAGTACTTC; CDR3aa: CASSVWSYFSYEQYF
abundance: -; j_gene: TRBJ1-1; d_gene: -; v_gene: TRBV7-6; len: 16; CDR3nt: TGTGCCAGCAGCTTAGCTCCCGACAGACTGAACACTGAAGCTTTCTTT; CDR3aa: CASSLAPDRLNTEAFF
abundance: -; j_gene: TRBJ2-5; d_gene: TRBD1; v_gene: TRBV7-2; len: 15; CDR3nt: TGTGCCAGCAGCTTTGGGGACAGCAGCCTACAGACCCAGTACTTC; CDR3aa: CASSFGDSSLQTQYF
abundance: -; j_gene: TRBJ1-2; d_gene: -; v_gene: TRBV20-1; len: 9; CDR3nt: TGCAGTGCTAGACCTTGCTACACCTTC; CDR3aa: CSARPCYTF
abundance: -; j_gene: TRBJ1-2; d_gene: TRBD1; v_gene: TRBV6-5; len: 13; CDR3nt: TGTGCCAGCAGCAGCACAGGGGACTATGGCTACACCTTC; CDR3aa: CASSSTGDYGYTF
abundance: once; j_gene: TRBJ2-5; d_gene: -; v_gene: TRBV20-1; len: 11; CDR3nt: TGCAGTGCCAACAGGGAGGAGACCCAGTACTTC; CDR3aa: CSANREETQYF
abundance: -; j_gene: TRBJ2-3; d_gene: TRBD2; v_gene: TRBV10-2; len: 16; CDR3nt: TGCGCCAGCAGAATTGGCGGGGGGCCCATCACAGATACGCAGTATTTT; CDR3aa: CASRIGGGPITDTQYF
abundance: once; j_gene: TRBJ1-3; d_gene: -; v_gene: TRBV5-4; len: 15; CDR3nt: TGTGCCAGCAGCTACCGGGGGGGATCAGGAAACACCATATATTTT; CDR3aa: CASSYRGGSGNTIYF
abundance: -; j_gene: TRBJ2-7; d_gene: TRBD1; v_gene: TRBV6-6; len: 15; CDR3nt: TGTGCCAGCAGCCAACAGGGGGCCCCCACCTACGAGCAGTACTTC; CDR3aa: CASSQQGAPTYEQYF
abundance: -; j_gene: TRBJ2-1; d_gene: -; v_gene: TRBV6-1; len: 16; CDR3nt: TGTGCCAGCAGTGAAGGATTTCGAGGGGGTCCAAATGAGCAGTTCTTC; CDR3aa: CASSEGFRGGPNEQFF
abundance: -; j_gene: TRBJ1-2; d_gene: -; v_gene: TRBV6-5; len: 14; CDR3nt: TGTGCCAGCAGTTATTTCGGGTTCAACTATGGCTACACCTTC; CDR3aa: CASSYFGFNYGYTF
abundance: -; j_gene: TRBJ1-3; d_gene: -; v_gene: TRBV4-3; len: 16; CDR3nt: TGCGCCAGCAGCCAAGATCCCCCCAGGGCTGGAAACACCATATATTTT; CDR3aa: CASSQDPPRAGNTIYF
abundance: -; j_gene: TRBJ2-3; d_gene: TRBD2; v_gene: TRBV5-6; len: 15; CDR3nt: TGTGCCAGCAGGTTTGGGACTAGCAGGTCAGATACGCAGTATTTT; CDR3aa: CASRFGTSRSDTQYF
abundance: -; j_gene: TRBJ2-3; d_gene: -; v_gene: TRBV19; len: 16; CDR3nt: TGTGCCAGTAGTATGGTGGCAGGGCGAAGCACAGATACGCAGTATTTT; CDR3aa: CASSMVAGRSTDTQYF
abundance: once; j_gene: TRBJ1-5; d_gene: TRBD1; v_gene: TRBV19; len: 19; CDR3nt: TGTGCCAGTAGTATGGACAGGGCCGAGTTGACATCCCTGAATCAGCCCCAGCATTTT; CDR3aa: CASSMDRAELTSLNQPQHF
abundance: -; j_gene: TRBJ2-7; d_gene: TRBD1; v_gene: TRBV7-2; len: 16; CDR3nt: TGTGCCAGCAGCACGTCGGACAGGCCCCCGACGGGGGAGCAGTACTTC; CDR3aa: CASSTSDRPPTGEQYF
abundance: -; j_gene: TRBJ1-3; d_gene: -; v_gene: TRBV2; len: 14; CDR3nt: TGTGCCAGCAGTGAGTTGGACGGAGGGAACACCATATATTTT; CDR3aa: CASSELDGGNTIYF
abundance: -; j_gene: TRBJ1-1; d_gene: TRBD1; v_gene: TRBV14; len: 16; CDR3nt: TGTGCCAGCAGCCGCCGGGACAGGGGGCTGGGAACTGAAGCTTTCTTT; CDR3aa: CASSRRDRGLGTEAFF